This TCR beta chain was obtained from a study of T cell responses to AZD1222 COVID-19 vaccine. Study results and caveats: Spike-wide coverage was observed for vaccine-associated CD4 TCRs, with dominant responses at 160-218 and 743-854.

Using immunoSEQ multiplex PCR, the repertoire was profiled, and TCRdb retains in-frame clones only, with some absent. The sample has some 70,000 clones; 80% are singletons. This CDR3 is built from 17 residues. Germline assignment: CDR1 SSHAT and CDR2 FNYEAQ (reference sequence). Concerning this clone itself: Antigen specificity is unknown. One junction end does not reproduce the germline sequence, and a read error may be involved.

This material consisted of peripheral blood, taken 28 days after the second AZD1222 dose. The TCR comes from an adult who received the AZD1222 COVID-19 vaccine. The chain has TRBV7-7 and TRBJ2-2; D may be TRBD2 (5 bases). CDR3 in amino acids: CASSPRGNGQSTGELFF. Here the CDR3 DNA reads TGTGCTAGCAGCCCACGAGGGAATGGCCAGAGCACCGGGGAGCTGTTTTTT.